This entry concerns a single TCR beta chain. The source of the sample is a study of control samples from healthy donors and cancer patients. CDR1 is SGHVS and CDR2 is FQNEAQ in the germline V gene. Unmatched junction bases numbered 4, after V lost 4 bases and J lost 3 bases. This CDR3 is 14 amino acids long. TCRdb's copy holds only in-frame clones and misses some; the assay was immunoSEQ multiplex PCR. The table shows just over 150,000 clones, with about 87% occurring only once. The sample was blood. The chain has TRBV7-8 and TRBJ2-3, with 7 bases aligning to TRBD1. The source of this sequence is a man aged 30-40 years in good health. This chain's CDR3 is CASSSSGQTDTQYF. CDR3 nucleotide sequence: TGTGCCAGCAGCTCTTCGGGACAGACAGATACGCAGTATTTT. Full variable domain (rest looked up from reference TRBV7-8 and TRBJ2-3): GAGVSQSPRYKVAKRGQDVALRCDPISGHVSLFWYQQALGQGPEFLTYFQNEAQLDKSGLPSDRFFAERPEGSVSTLKIQRTQQEDSAVYLCASSSSGQTDTQYFGPGTRLTVL.